The 31 T cell receptor beta chains given below trace back to one sample, sequenced in a study of identifying expanded T cells in peripheral blood. Clones were sequenced by immunoSEQ multiplex PCR, and TCRdb holds only the in-frame ones, with some missing. Here the sample spans about 100,000 clones, 88% being singletons. Sample: blood. These receptors all come from a person aged 18 to 75 in good health.

The V and J genes are TRBV5-1 and TRBJ2-5; the match to TRBD1 covers 7 bases. CDR1 SGHRS and CDR2 YFSETQ come from the germline V gene. The CDR3 is 14 residues long. V shed 0 bases and J 5 bases; nucleotides not matched to a gene: 4. The CDR3 DNA reads as TGCGCCAGCAGCTTGGCACCAGGGGGTGAGACCCAGTACTTC. Translated, it gives CASSLAPGGETQYF.

The chain couples TRBV13 to TRBJ2-3, with unresolved D. The CDR3 extends over 12 amino acids. Germline CDR1 reads PRHDT; CDR2 reads FYEKMQ (reference sequence). V was cut by 3 bases and J by 4 bases, with 5 bases left in between. The CDR3 loop reads CASSFRSDTQYF. CDR3 nucleotide sequence: TGTGCCAGCAGCTTTAGATCAGATACGCAGTATTTT.

This clone occurred a few times. V usage is TRBV18 and J usage is TRBJ1-2; 9 bases match TRBD1. J lost 1 base, V lost 5 bases, and 11 bases had no gene match. The CDR3 is 17 amino acids. The germline gives CDR1 KGHSH, CDR2 LQKENI. As DNA, the CDR3 is TGTGCCAGCTCAGAGAACAGGGGGCAAAACGATAACTATGGCTACACCTTC. Translation: CASSENRGQNDNYGYTF.

V usage is TRBV5-1 and J usage is TRBJ1-1; possible D gene TRBD1, 5 bases. Per germline, CDR1 SGHRS and CDR2 YFSETQ. There are 15 residues in the CDR3. Trimming removed 2 bases at V and 4 bases at J, with 15 bases between. CDR3 nucleotide sequence: TGCGCCAGCAGCTTAGGACCAGGGACTCTCACTGAAGCTTTCTTT. Translation gives CASSLGPGTLTEAFF. The whole variable domain, remainder taken from reference TRBV5-1 and TRBJ1-1, is KAGVTQTPRYLIKTRGQQVTLSCSPISGHRSVSWYQQTPGQGLQFLFEYFSETQRNKGNFPGRFSGRQFSNSRSEMNVSTLELGDSALYLCASSLGPGTLTEAFFGQGTRLTVV.

This clone appeared a few times. The rearrangement uses TRBV29-1 and TRBJ1-5; possibly TRBD1 for D (5 bases). The CDR3 sequence is 13 residues long. Trimming stripped 4 bases from V and 3 bases from J, with 10 bases between. The germline V gene encodes CDR1 SQVTM and CDR2 ANQGSEA. CDR3 residues: CSVGAGTNQPQHF. In nucleotides, the CDR3 is TGCAGCGTTGGGGCAGGGACCAATCAGCCCCAGCATTTT.

The genes are TRBV11-2 and TRBJ1-4, with 7 bases that match TRBD1. CDR3 length equals 17 residues. Unmatched junction bases numbered 8, after V lost 4 bases and J lost 0 bases. CDR1 and CDR2 (germline): SGHAT, FQNNGV. In DNA form, the CDR3 reads TGTGCCAGCAGCTGGGGGCAGGGGGGTACAACTAATGAAAAACTGTTTTTT. The encoded protein is CASSWGQGGTTNEKLFF.

A few counts support this clone. The chain has TRBV5-1 and TRBJ1-5; no definite D call. Trimming pared 2 bases from V and 1 base from J, leaving 10 bases between. Germline assignment: CDR1 SGHRS and CDR2 YFSETQ. The CDR3 contains 15 residues. This CDR3 reads CASSFVGGSNQPQHF. CDR3 DNA sequence: TGCGCCAGCAGCTTCGTAGGAGGGAGCAATCAGCCCCAGCATTTT.

As for this clone: Other DNA sequences from this sample encode an identical CDR3 as well. V gene TRBV4-3 combines with J gene TRBJ1-1; no reliable D call. Germline CDR1 LGHNA, CDR2 YSLEER. V lost 0 bases to trimming and J lost 4 bases, with 9 bases between them. The CDR3 length is 14 residues. Here the CDR3 reads CASSQEDGSTEAFF. DNA of the CDR3: TGCGCCAGCAGCCAAGAAGACGGCAGCACTGAAGCTTTCTTT.

This clone was seen only a few times. V gene TRBV2 combines with J gene TRBJ1-2; D may be TRBD1 (6 bases). CDR3 length: 15 residues. V was shortened by 4 bases and J by 7 bases, with 19 bases between the two germline ends. Germline V CDR1 and CDR2: SNHLY, FYNNEI. The CDR3 spells CASSVSTGYVSGYTF. In DNA, the CDR3 is TGTGCCAGCAGTGTGTCGACAGGTTACGTCTCTGGCTACACCTTC.

The CDR3 here is CASSFPGSGVSKNIQYF. In nucleotides, the CDR3 is TGTGCCAGCAGCTTCCCAGGGAGCGGGGTGTCCAAAAACATTCAGTACTTC. The rearrangement uses TRBV7-9 and TRBJ2-4; 7 positions agree with TRBD2. The junction had 10 bases not matched to a gene; V was cut back by 3 bases and J by 2 bases. Germline CDR1 SEHNR, CDR2 FQNEAQ (reference sequence). CDR3 length equals 17 residues.

V is TRBV12-5 and J is TRBJ2-1, with unresolved D. This CDR3 region has 11 residues. From germline, CDR1 is LGHNT and CDR2 FRNRAP. Trimming left V 6 bases short and J 4 bases short, with 4 bases between. In DNA, the CDR3 is TGTGCTAGTGGGGGGTACAATGAGCAGTTCTTC. As protein: CASGGYNEQFF.

This clone was recorded once. The J gene is TRBJ1-2, the V gene TRBV30; a weak D match, TRBD1 (5 bases). CDR3 length: 17 amino acids. The germline V gene has CDR1 GTSNPN and CDR2 SVGIG (reference sequence). V gave up 3 bases and J gave up 3 bases, with 23 bases separating them. This chain's CDR3 is CAWSQPGRVSWDYGYTF. The CDR3 DNA sequence: TGTGCCTGGAGCCAACCTGGCAGGGTTTCGTGGGACTATGGCTACACCTTC.

The V and J genes are TRBV29-1 and TRBJ1-1; D not certain. Germline V gives CDR1 SQVTM, CDR2 ANQGSEA. Trimming stripped 2 bases from V and 0 bases from J, with 7 bases between. This CDR3 region has 13 residues. CDR3 sequence (DNA): TGCAGCGTTGAAACAGTCTTGAACACTGAAGCTTTCTTT. Translated: CSVETVLNTEAFF.

The genes are TRBV5-5 and TRBJ2-4; 8 nucleotides line up with TRBD1. There are 15 residues in the CDR3. With 3 bases clipped from V and 8 bases from J, the junction kept 10 bases outside the gene matches. CDR1 and CDR2 from the germline V gene are SGHKS and YYEKEE (reference sequence). CDR3 sequence reads: CASSSNDNRGDIQYF. The CDR3 DNA reads as TGTGCCAGCAGCTCAAATGACAACAGGGGGGACATTCAGTACTTC.

This sequence joins TRBV7-6 and TRBJ2-3; D is uncertain. Trimming pared 5 bases from V and 0 bases from J, leaving 9 bases between. The CDR3 consists of 14 residues. Germline values: CDR1 SGHVS, CDR2 FNYEAQ. DNA of the CDR3: TGTGCCAGCAGCACACCCCTTAGCACAGATACGCAGTATTTT. Translated: CASSTPLSTDTQYF.

CDR3 coding DNA: TGTGCCAGCAGTCACCCCCGGACAGGGAGGGGCTACGAGCAGTACTTC. This gives the protein CASSHPRTGRGYEQYF. The rearrangement joins TRBV27 to TRBJ2-7; TRBD1 might be the D (8 bases). Trimming shortened V by 5 bases and J by 3 bases, and 20 bases separated the two germline ends. This CDR3 is built from 16 residues. Germline V gives CDR1 MNHEY, CDR2 SMNVEV (reference sequence).

The V call is TRBV2, the J call TRBJ1-2; D possibly corresponds to TRBD1 (6 bases). The CDR3 runs 15 residues. V shed 8 bases and J shed 3 bases, with 19 bases lying between them. Germline V lookup: CDR1 SNHLY, CDR2 FYNNEI. The CDR3 sequence is CASPMGAGKDYGYTF. Written as DNA, the CDR3 is TGTGCCAGCCCCATGGGGGCGGGGAAGGACTATGGCTACACCTTC.

The chain carries TRBV11-2 and TRBJ2-3, with 9 bases matching TRBD2. Germline V gene data show CDR1 as SGHAT and CDR2 as FQNNGV. V shed 5 bases, J shed 7 bases, and the junction held 13 bases outside the gene matches. This CDR3 has 16 amino acids. DNA of the CDR3: TGTGCCAGCAGCGGTAGGGGCGGGGGGGCCGCGAATACGCAGTATTTT. Translation: CASSGRGGGAANTQYF.

This chain connects TRBV7-3 to TRBJ2-1, with D perhaps TRBD1 (6 bases). V was pared by 5 bases and J by 8 bases, with 13 bases between. The CDR3 runs 13 residues. The V gene's germline CDR1 is SGHTA and CDR2 FQGTGA. The CDR3 coding sequence is TGTGCCAGCAGCCCTCAAGACAGGTATGAGCAGTTCTTC. Residues: CASSPQDRYEQFF.

This chain uses TRBV6-6 with TRBJ1-1; 7 positions agree with TRBD1. CDR3 length equals 14 residues. The germline CDR1 and CDR2 sequences are MNHNY and SVGAGI (reference sequence). Unmatched junction bases numbered 6, after V lost 2 bases and J lost 6 bases. Written as DNA, the CDR3 is TGTGCCAGCAGTTACAGACAGGGAGGTCCTGAAGCTTTCTTT. Its protein product is CASSYRQGGPEAFF.

The CDR3 coding sequence is TGTGCCAGCAGTTACCGGCCAGGTGGCGATCAGCCCCAGCATTTT. It encodes CASSYRPGGDQPQHF. V and J are TRBV6-5 and TRBJ1-5; no definite D call. CDR3 length equals 15 residues. V was trimmed by 2 bases and J by 5 bases, leaving 13 bases between them. In germline, CDR1 is MNHEY, CDR2 SVGAGI.

CDR3: CASSSQLAAQETQYF. For the CDR3, the DNA is TGTGCCAGCAGCTCCCAGCTAGCGGCCCAAGAGACCCAGTACTTC. This chain connects TRBV7-2 to TRBJ2-5; 7 bases are shared with TRBD2. CDR3 length equals 15 residues. In germline, CDR1 is SGHTA, CDR2 FQGNSA. The J segment lost 1 base and the V segment lost 4 bases, leaving 6 bases of the junction unmatched. Drawing the rest from reference TRBV7-2 and TRBJ2-5, the complete variable domain is GAGVSQSPSNKVTEKGKDVELRCDPISGHTALYWYRQSLGQGLEFLIYFQGNSAPDKSGLPSDRFSAERTGGSVSTLTIQRTQQEDSAVYLCASSSQLAAQETQYFGPGTRLLVL.

The rearrangement uses TRBV19 and TRBJ1-5; tentative D call: TRBD1 (6 bases). V was pared by 10 bases and J by 5 bases, with 21 bases between. CDR1 is LNHDA and CDR2 is SQIVND in the germline V gene (reference sequence). CDR3 length: 15 residues. The CDR3 nucleotides read TGTGCCACCCAGGAGGACAGAAGCCTTTATCAGCCCCAGCATTTT. Residues: CATQEDRSLYQPQHF.

V and J are TRBV11-3 and TRBJ2-1; TRBD1 might be the D (5 bases). V was clipped by 0 bases and J by 4 bases, with 13 bases between them. CDR3 length equals 16 residues. Germline assignment: CDR1 SGHNT and CDR2 YENEEA. The CDR3 nucleotides read TGTGCCAGCAGCTTAGATCCCGCAGGACATTACAATGAGCAGTTCTTC. This codes for CASSLDPAGHYNEQFF.

The chain uses TRBV7-6 and TRBJ1-1; D is possibly TRBD1 (6 bases). V lost 1 base, J lost 5 bases, and 14 bases lay in between. Germline CDR1 SGHVS, CDR2 FNYEAQ. This CDR3 has 15 residues. The CDR3: CASSLDEGGRTEAFF. CDR3 nucleotides: TGTGCCAGCAGCTTAGATGAAGGGGGAAGGACTGAAGCTTTCTTT. Drawing the rest from reference TRBV7-6 and TRBJ1-1, the complete variable domain is GAGVSQSPRYKVTKRGQDVALRCDPISGHVSLYWYRQALGQGPEFLTYFNYEAQQDKSGLPNDRFSAERPEGSISTLTIQRTEQRDSAMYRCASSLDEGGRTEAFFGQGTRLTVV.

J is TRBJ2-1 and V is TRBV4-1, with no clear D. V was pared by 1 base and J by 10 bases, with 14 bases between. The germline gives CDR1 MGHRA, CDR2 YSYEKL. The CDR3 contains 14 residues. The CDR3 sequence is CASSQAQTRREQFF. The CDR3 DNA reads TGCGCCAGCAGCCAAGCCCAGACCCGACGGGAGCAGTTCTTC.

This chain connects TRBV5-4 to TRBJ1-2; 8 positions agree with TRBD1. CDR1 and CDR2 from the germline V gene are SGHNT and YYREEE (reference sequence). Trimming cost V 3 bases and J 6 bases; bases outside gene matches: 10. The CDR3 runs 15 residues. The DNA for the CDR3 is TGTGCCAGCAGCTGGGCGGGGCAGGGGGCGAATGGCTACACCTTC. Encoded protein: CASSWAGQGANGYTF.

There are a few counts of this clone. The chain uses TRBV18 and TRBJ1-2; 8 bases fit TRBD1. V lost 6 bases, J lost 6 bases, and 6 bases stayed unmatched. The CDR3 sequence is 13 residues long. Per the germline V gene, CDR1 is KGHSH and CDR2 is LQKENI. As DNA, the CDR3 is TGTGCCAGCTCGCAACAGGGGGAAGATGGCTACACCTTC. Protein product: CASSQQGEDGYTF. Using reference TRBV18 and TRBJ1-2 for the parts outside the CDR3, the full variable domain is NAGVMQNPRHLVRRRGQEARLRCSPMKGHSHVYWYRQLPEEGLKFMVYLQKENIIDESGMPKERFSAEFPKEGPSILRIQQVVRGDSAAYFCASSQQGEDGYTFGSGTRLTVV.

This chain connects TRBV2 to TRBJ2-7, with a possible D match to TRBD1 (6 bases). CDR3 length: 18 residues. The V and J ends lost 2 bases and 0 bases respectively, with 20 bases between them. Germline lookup yields CDR1 SNHLY and CDR2 FYNNEI. CDR3 bases: TGTGCCAGCAGTGAAAATCTGGGGTCAGGGGCGGTCTCCTACGAGCAGTACTTC. This translates into CASSENLGSGAVSYEQYF.

The chain employs TRBV13 and TRBJ1-1; D remains unclear. V lost 6 bases and J 5 bases, leaving 7 bases between the germline ends. The germline V gene encodes CDR1 PRHDT and CDR2 FYEKMQ (reference sequence). The CDR3 contains 11 residues. Written as DNA, the CDR3 is TGTGCCAGCAGAACTAGAACTGAAGCTTTCTTT. Translation gives CASRTRTEAFF.

The chain has TRBV7-3 and TRBJ1-1; 8 positions match TRBD1. CDR1 is SGHTA, CDR2 FQGTGA, per germline. The CDR3 is 13 amino acids. The trim removed 3 bases at V and 4 bases at J, leaving 1 base unmatched. The CDR3 sequence: CASSFTGGTEAFF. The CDR3 DNA is TGTGCCAGCAGCTTCACAGGGGGCACTGAAGCTTTCTTT.